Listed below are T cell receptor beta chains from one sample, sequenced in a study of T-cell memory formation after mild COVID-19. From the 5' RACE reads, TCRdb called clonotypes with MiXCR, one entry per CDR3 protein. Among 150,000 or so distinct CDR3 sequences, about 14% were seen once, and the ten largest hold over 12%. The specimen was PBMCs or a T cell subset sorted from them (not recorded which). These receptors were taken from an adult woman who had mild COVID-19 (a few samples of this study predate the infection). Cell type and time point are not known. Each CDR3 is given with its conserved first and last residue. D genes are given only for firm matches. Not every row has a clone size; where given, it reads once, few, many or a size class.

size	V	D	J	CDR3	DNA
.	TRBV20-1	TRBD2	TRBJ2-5	CSGGGGGKETQYF	TGCAGTGGGGGAGGCGGGGGGAAAGAGACCCAGTACTTC
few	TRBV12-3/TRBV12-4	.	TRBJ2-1	CASSGETYNEQFF	TGTGCCAGCAGTGGGGAGACCTACAATGAGCAGTTCTTC
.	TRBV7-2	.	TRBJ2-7	CASSPPGVQYF	TGTGCCAGCAGCCCTCCGGGAGTGCAGTACTTC
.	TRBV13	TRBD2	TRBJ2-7	CASKVERGGSNEQYF	TGTGCCAGCAAGGTGGAGCGGGGGGGCTCCAACGAGCAGTACTTC
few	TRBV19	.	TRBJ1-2	CASSIPDWQSGYTF	TGTGCCAGTAGTATCCCAGATTGGCAGTCTGGCTACACCTTC
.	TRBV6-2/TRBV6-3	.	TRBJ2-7	CASSYSHSYEQYF	TGTGCCAGCAGTTACTCTCACTCCTACGAGCAGTACTTC
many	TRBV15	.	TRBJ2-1	CATSRDAWTGYNEQFF	TGTGCCACCAGCAGAGATGCCTGGACGGGCTACAATGAGCAGTTCTTC
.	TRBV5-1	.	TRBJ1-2	CASRVEVAEEGYTF	TGCGCCAGCAGGGTCGAGGTTGCGGAAGAAGGCTACACCTTC
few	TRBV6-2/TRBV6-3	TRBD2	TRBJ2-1	CASSSEALAGGYEQFF	TGTGCCAGCAGCTCGGAAGCGCTAGCGGGAGGCTATGAGCAGTTCTTC
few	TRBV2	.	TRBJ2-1	CASRRDTSYNEQFF	TGTGCCAGCAGGCGGGACACCTCCTACAATGAGCAGTTCTTC
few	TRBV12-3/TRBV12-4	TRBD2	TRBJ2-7	CASSLEASGTYEQYF	TGTGCCAGCAGTTTAGAGGCTAGCGGTACCTACGAGCAGTACTTC
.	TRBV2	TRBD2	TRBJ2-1	CASSAGLAGGNEQFF	TGTGCCAGCAGTGCAGGACTAGCGGGAGGAAATGAGCAGTTCTTC
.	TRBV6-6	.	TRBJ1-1	CASSYPGMNTEAFF	TGTGCCAGCAGTTACCCAGGGATGAACACTGAAGCTTTCTTT
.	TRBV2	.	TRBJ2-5	CASSSDSALAFLQETQYF	TGTGCCAGCAGCTCGGACAGCGCCCTCGCCTTCCTTCAAGAGACCCAGTACTTC
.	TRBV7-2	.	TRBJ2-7	CASSRTTSTYEQYF	TGTGCCAGCAGCCGTACGACAAGCACCTACGAGCAGTACTTC
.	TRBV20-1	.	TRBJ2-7	CSASDDSRSSYEQYF	TGCAGTGCTAGCGACGACTCCCGGAGCTCCTACGAGCAGTACTTC
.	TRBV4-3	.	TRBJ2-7	CASSQEAGRLTHEQYF	TGCGCCAGCAGCCAAGAGGCGGGGAGATTAACTCACGAGCAGTACTTC
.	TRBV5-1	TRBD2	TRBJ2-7	CASSPRLAGGSSYEQYF	TGCGCCAGCAGCCCGAGACTAGCGGGAGGTTCCTCCTACGAGCAGTACTTC
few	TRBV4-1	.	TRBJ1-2	CASSQGGGGNGYTF	TGCGCCAGCAGCCAAGGGGGCGGTGGGAATGGCTACACCTTC
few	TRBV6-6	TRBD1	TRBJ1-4	CASRGTGPEKLFF	TGTGCCAGCAGAGGGACAGGGCCTGAAAAACTGTTTTTT
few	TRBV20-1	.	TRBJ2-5	CSARVPGTAQETQYF	TGCAGTGCTAGGGTACCAGGGACGGCCCAAGAGACCCAGTACTTC
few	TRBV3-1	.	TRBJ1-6	CASSQSERQSPLHF	TGTGCCAGCAGCCAATCCGAGAGGCAATCACCCCTCCACTTT
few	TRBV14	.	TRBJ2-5	CASSRNRALGETQYF	TGTGCCAGCAGCCGGAACAGGGCTCTAGGAGAGACCCAGTACTTC
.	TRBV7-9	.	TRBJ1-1	CASSLAMLDEAFF	TGTGCCAGCAGCTTAGCGATGCTGGACGAAGCTTTCTTT
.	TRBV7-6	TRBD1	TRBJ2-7	CASSLDRGSYEQYF	TGTGCCAGCAGCTTAGACAGGGGCTCCTACGAGCAGTACTTC
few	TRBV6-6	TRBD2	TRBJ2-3	CASSYSHAGGTDTQYF	TGTGCCAGCAGTTACTCGCATGCGGGGGGAACAGATACGCAGTATTTT
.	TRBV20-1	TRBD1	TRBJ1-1	CSARGTGWLNTEAFF	TGCAGTGCTAGGGGGACAGGGTGGTTGAACACTGAAGCTTTCTTT